The 24 T cell receptor beta chains in this list originate from one sample, sequenced in a study of T cells in Graves' hyperthyroidism and ophthalmopathy. The source material, RNA transcripts, was used to amplify TCR beta CDR3 regions. First-round RT-PCR of the TCR CDR3 relied on the HTBI primer set. In TCRdb, the multiplex PCR reads were re-called with MiXCR into one record per CDR3 protein. Among 350,000 to 450,000 distinct CDR3 sequences, roughly 13% were seen once, and the ten largest hold 25% to 30%. Sequenced material: blood. These receptors came from a man in his forties or fifties with Graves' ophthalmopathy.

This clonotype occurred many times. The CDR3 loop is CASSLGFQETQYF. The CDR3, as DNA: TGTGCCAGCAGCTTAGGGTTCCAAGAGACCCAGTACTTC. The chain couples TRBV11-2 to TRBJ2-5; D is ambiguous. Germline-derived CDR1 and CDR2 are SGHAT and FQNNGV. The CDR3 is 13 residues long. Trimming took off 1 base at V and 1 base at J, with 4 bases between the two ends.

The chain couples TRBV30 to TRBJ1-1; D may be TRBD1 (5 bases). This CDR3 is built from 16 residues. The germline CDR1 and CDR2 sequences are GTSNPN and SVGIG (reference sequence). The V end was cut by 3 bases, the J end by 2 bases, with 19 bases between. The CDR3 spells CAWREGYLFENTEAFF. CDR3 DNA sequence: TGTGCCTGGAGGGAGGGGTACTTGTTCGAAAACACTGAAGCTTTCTTT.

The chain combines TRBV9 with TRBJ1-1; tentative D call: TRBD1 (5 bases). This CDR3 is built from 12 residues. The germline V and J ends were trimmed by 4 bases and 10 bases, with 14 bases remaining between them. Germline loops: CDR1 SGDLS, CDR2 YYNGEE. The CDR3: CASSTLTGPAFF. CDR3 DNA: TGTGCCAGCAGCACCCTCACGGGGCCAGCTTTCTTT.

This clonotype was recorded many times. V is TRBV27 and J is TRBJ2-1; 13 bases map to TRBD2. Trimming cost V 8 bases and J 6 bases; bases outside gene matches: 7. In germline, CDR1 is MNHEY, CDR2 SMNVEV (reference sequence). The CDR3 is 15 residues long. CDR3 bases: TGTGCCAGCCAGCCGGGACTAGCGGGAATCAATGAGCAGTTCTTC. Residues: CASQPGLAGINEQFF.

This rearrangement joins TRBV19 to TRBJ2-3; 7 bases are shared with TRBD1. The germline CDR1 and CDR2 sequences are LNHDA and SQIVND (reference sequence). There are 13 residues in the CDR3. Trimming took 2 bases from V and 5 from J; bases not matched to a gene: 1. The CDR3 here is CASSIQGEDTQYF. The DNA of the CDR3 is TGTGCCAGTAGTATACAGGGGGAAGATACGCAGTATTTT. The whole variable domain, filled in from reference TRBV19 and TRBJ2-3, reads DGGITQSPKYLFRKEGQNVTLSCEQNLNHDAMYWYRQDPGQGLRLIYYSQIVNDFQKGDIAEGYSVSREKKESFPLTVTSAQKNPTAFYLCASSIQGEDTQYFGPGTRLTVL.

This chain links TRBV29-1 with TRBJ2-1; no firm D call. CDR1 is SQVTM and CDR2 is ANQGSEA in the germline V gene. Between the trimmed V and J ends, which lost 0 bases and 0 bases, there was a span of 3 bases. The CDR3 loop spans 13 amino acids. CDR3 sequence: CSVEDGSYNEQFF. CDR3 nucleotide sequence: TGCAGCGTTGAAGACGGCTCCTACAATGAGCAGTTCTTC.

As regards this clonotype: This may arise from a read error, as a much more abundant clone is one base away. The chain recombines TRBV10-3 with TRBJ2-3; 8 bases agree with TRBD2. The germline V gene encodes CDR1 ENHRY and CDR2 SYGVKD. The CDR3 contains 17 residues. CDR3 in amino acids: CTISERSAGALSDTQYF. The CDR3 nucleotides read TGTACCATCAGTGAGAGATCAGCGGGAGCTCTTTCAGATACGCAGTATTTT.

This clonotype was recorded many times. V is TRBV18 and J is TRBJ2-1, with 8 bases that match TRBD2. Germline CDR1 and CDR2: KGHSH and LQKENI. V shed 6 bases, J shed 7 bases, and the junction held 14 bases outside the gene matches. This CDR3 spans 16 amino acids. Here the CDR3 reads CASSPNWGLELNEQFF. The CDR3 DNA reads as TGTGCCAGCTCTCCTAACTGGGGACTAGAGTTAAATGAGCAGTTCTTC.

This clonotype occurred many times. The chain uses TRBV20-1 and TRBJ1-1, with 11 bases matching TRBD1. The ends lost 4 bases at V and 5 bases at J; junction bases unmatched: 6. The CDR3 sequence is 14 residues long. Germline V CDR1 and CDR2: DFQATT, SNEGSKA (reference sequence). The DNA of the CDR3 is TGCAGTGCTAAGACAAGGGACAGGGGGACTGAAGCTTTCTTT. Its protein product is CSAKTRDRGTEAFF.

This clonotype was seen a few times. The rearrangement joins TRBV6-1 to TRBJ2-1; D possibly corresponds to TRBD2 (6 bases). Germline V gene sequence: CDR1 MNHNS, CDR2 SASEGT. This CDR3 has 15 residues. The V gene lost 5 bases and the J gene lost 4 bases, with 15 bases spanning the gap. CDR3 DNA sequence: TGTGCCAGCAGTCCTAGCGCCGCGGGGTACAATGAGCAGTTCTTC. As protein: CASSPSAAGYNEQFF.

This clonotype was seen a handful of times. The chain recombines TRBV12-3 or TRBV12-4 with TRBJ1-3, with TRBD1 as a possible D gene (6 bases). This CDR3 region has 15 residues. V lost 6 bases to trimming and J lost 1 base, with 13 bases between them. The CDR3 region has the DNA TGTGCCAGCAGATTAAAAAGGGGGTCTGGAAACACCATATATTTT. Translating gives CASRLKRGSGNTIYF.

In its sample, this clonotype was seen many times. CDR3 loop: CSARDGAPRSNQPQHF. As DNA, the CDR3 is TGCAGTGCTAGAGATGGGGCCCCGAGGAGCAATCAGCCCCAGCATTTT. This chain joins TRBV20-1 and TRBJ1-5; D may be TRBD1 (5 bases). With 0 bases removed from V and 1 base from J, the gap between germline ends came to 13 bases. The germline V gene has CDR1 DFQATT and CDR2 SNEGSKA (reference sequence). The CDR3 has 16 residues.

The table lists this clonotype with many counts. The V gene is TRBV20-1, the J gene TRBJ2-5; 9 nucleotides match TRBD2. Germline CDR1 reads DFQATT; CDR2 reads SNEGSKA (reference sequence). V was clipped by 1 base and J by 0 bases; unmatched bases: 6. The CDR3 is made up of 16 amino acids. The CDR3 DNA reads TGCAGTGCTAGAGGGCGGGAGGGCTTCTACCAAGAGACCCAGTACTTC. Amino acid sequence: CSARGREGFYQETQYF.

The table lists this clonotype with many counts. The chain combines TRBV20-1 with TRBJ2-2, with 12 bases fitting TRBD2. CDR3 length: 18 residues. After removal of 5 bases from V and 7 bases from J, the junction contained 17 bases not matched to a gene. In germline, CDR1 is DFQATT, CDR2 SNEGSKA (reference sequence). The CDR3 DNA is TGCAGTGCTTCAGGGAGGGCTAGCGGGAGGGCCATTGGCGGGGAGCTGTTTTTT. Protein product: CSASGRASGRAIGGELFF.

This clonotype has only a few counts. J is TRBJ2-1 and V is TRBV24-1, with 7 bases aligning to TRBD1. CDR3 length: 14 residues. Losses at the gene ends were 0 bases for V and 8 bases for J; bases not matched to a gene: 3. Germline loops: CDR1 KGHDR, CDR2 SFDVKD. In nucleotides, the CDR3 is TGTGCCACCAGTGATTTGAACAGGGGTTATGAGCAGTTCTTC. This sequence encodes CATSDLNRGYEQFF.

This clonotype showed up many times. The chain uses TRBV5-1 and TRBJ2-1; TRBD2 matches 8 bases. Germline V gives CDR1 SGHRS, CDR2 YFSETQ. The CDR3 is 14 residues long. The trim removed 7 bases at V and 0 bases at J, leaving 3 bases unmatched. The CDR3 DNA reads TGCGCCAGCCGCGGGAGGAGCTCCTACAATGAGCAGTTCTTC. It translates to CASRGRSSYNEQFF.

This clonotype showed up just a few times. CDR3 DNA: TGTGCCAGTAGTGCCCTAGCGGGGATAAGGGAGCAGTACTTC. This codes for CASSALAGIREQYF. V is TRBV19 and J is TRBJ2-7; 9 nucleotides agree with TRBD2. Germline assignment: CDR1 LNHDA and CDR2 SQIVND (reference sequence). Trimming cost V 5 bases and J 7 bases; bases outside gene matches: 9. The CDR3 consists of 14 residues.

This clonotype was seen a handful of times. The chain joins TRBV7-9 to TRBJ2-7; perhaps TRBD1 as D (6 bases). The V end was cut by 5 bases, the J end by 9 bases, with 29 bases between. Germline lookup yields CDR1 SEHNR and CDR2 FQNEAQ (reference sequence). The CDR3 sequence is 17 residues long. The CDR3 sequence: CASSPPEEDRPFLRQYF. The CDR3 DNA sequence: TGTGCCAGCAGCCCCCCCGAGGAAGACAGGCCGTTTCTTCGGCAGTACTTC.

In its sample, this clonotype was seen a few times. V and J are TRBV6-5 and TRBJ2-7, with 10 positions matching TRBD2. V lost 0 bases, J lost 1 base, and 3 bases stayed unmatched. The CDR3 runs 16 residues. Germline CDR1 is MNHEY and CDR2 is SVGAGI. CDR3 residues: CASSYSLAGESYEQYF. The CDR3 DNA is TGTGCCAGCAGTTACTCCCTAGCGGGAGAGTCCTACGAGCAGTACTTC.

This chain joins TRBV20-1 and TRBJ1-1, with TRBD1 identical over 10 bases. The CDR3 extends over 15 amino acids. V trimming: 3 bases; J trimming: 1 base; junction bases outside the gene matches: 5. The germline gives CDR1 DFQATT, CDR2 SNEGSKA (reference sequence). CDR3: CSARGQGSPNTEAFF. CDR3 DNA: TGCAGTGCTAGGGGACAGGGGAGCCCGAACACTGAAGCTTTCTTT.

This clonotype was counted at least ten times. The rearrangement joins TRBV5-1 to TRBJ2-1, with 13 bases fitting TRBD2. This CDR3 has 18 amino acids. Germline trimming cut 0 bases from V and 6 bases from J; bases unmatched to any gene: 9. Germline-derived CDR1 and CDR2 are SGHRS and YFSETQ. The CDR3 is CASSLGGTSGIGGNEQFF. In DNA, the CDR3 is TGCGCCAGCAGCTTGGGTGGGACTAGCGGGATCGGGGGCAATGAGCAGTTCTTC. Using reference TRBV5-1 and TRBJ2-1 for the parts outside the CDR3, the full variable domain is KAGVTQTPRYLIKTRGQQVTLSCSPISGHRSVSWYQQTPGQGLQFLFEYFSETQRNKGNFPGRFSGRQFSNSRSEMNVSTLELGDSALYLCASSLGGTSGIGGNEQFFGPGTRLTVL.

Written as DNA, the CDR3 is TGTGCCACCCGGGACCGGAAGGCCTACGAGCAGTACTTC. It is translated as CATRDRKAYEQYF. The gene calls are TRBV15 and TRBJ2-7, with D perhaps being TRBD1 or TRBD2 (5 bases each). Germline V gene data show CDR1 as LNHNV and CDR2 as YYDKDF (reference sequence). The CDR3 totals 13 residues. Trimming removed 8 bases at V and 2 bases at J, with 13 bases between.

This clonotype has at least ten counts. In DNA form, the CDR3 reads TGTGCCAGCAGCCATTCAGCTACAGGGAGAAATGAGCAGTTCTTC. Protein: CASSHSATGRNEQFF. J is TRBJ2-1 and V is TRBV7-9; a weak D match, TRBD1 (6 bases). The CDR3 covers 15 residues. Germline V lookup: CDR1 SEHNR, CDR2 FQNEAQ (reference sequence). Trimming took off 5 bases at V and 7 bases at J, with 18 bases between the two ends.

The chain carries TRBV7-9 and TRBJ2-3; 11 bases are a match to TRBD2. Germline-derived CDR1 and CDR2 are SEHNR and FQNEAQ (reference sequence). The V and J ends lost 5 bases and 1 base, in that order; junction bases with no gene match: 11. The CDR3 is 18 amino acids. CDR3 nucleotide sequence: TGTGCCAGCAGCCGTACTGTAGCGGGAGGGCCTGGCACAGATACGCAGTATTTT. As protein: CASSRTVAGGPGTDTQYF. The full variable domain, its missing parts supplied by reference TRBV7-9 and TRBJ2-3, is DTGVSQNPRHKITKRGQNVTFRCDPISEHNRLYWYRQTLGQGPEFLTYFQNEAQLEKSRLLSDRFSAERPKGSFSTLEIQRTEQGDSAMYLCASSRTVAGGPGTDTQYFGPGTRLTVL.